This TCR beta chain was obtained from a study of blood T cell repertoires in COVID-19. Turning to the study itself: Samples came from the United States, Italy and Spain, spanning acute and convalescent COVID-19. T cells, B-cell-depleted T cells, or PBMCs supplied cDNA or gDNA.

This clone occurred a few times. TCRdb keeps only in-frame clones here, not all; method: immunoSEQ multiplex PCR. This sample has about 500,000 clones, with roughly nine tenths found just once. The ends lost 3 bases at V and 6 bases at J; junction bases unmatched: 9. CDR3 length: 16 residues. CDR1 and CDR2 from the germline V gene are KGHSH and LQKENI. The specimen was peripheral blood. The chain is built from TRBV18 and TRBJ2-1, with TRBD2 matching 9 bases. This clonotype originated in a man in his late teens or twenties with COVID-19, enrolled during active disease. The CDR3 nucleotides are TGTGCCAGCTCACCCCAATTAGCGGGAGTCCGCAATGAGCAGTTCTTC. Translating it yields CASSPQLAGVRNEQFF. The variable domain in full, completed from reference TRBV18 and TRBJ2-1, reads NAGVMQNPRHLVRRRGQEARLRCSPMKGHSHVYWYRQLPEEGLKFMVYLQKENIIDESGMPKERFSAEFPKEGPSILRIQQVVRGDSAAYFCASSPQLAGVRNEQFFGPGTRLTVL.